These 12 T cell receptor beta chains were all obtained from the same sample, sequenced in a study of T cell changes during pregnancy in multiple sclerosis. Measured with immunoSEQ multiplex PCR; TCRdb has only the in-frame clones, and not every one. The sample records roughly 40,000 clones, about 89% being singletons. The sequencing used CD4+ T cells from peripheral blood mononuclear cells, collected before pregnancy. The receptor set was obtained from a female donor with multiple sclerosis, enrolled in a pregnancy study.

V is TRBV19 and J is TRBJ1-5; the D is unclear. The CDR3 length is 17 residues. V shed 6 bases and J shed 0 bases, with 18 bases lying between them. The germline gives CDR1 LNHDA, CDR2 SQIVND (reference sequence). The CDR3 protein is CASSPGSSGISNQPQHF. The CDR3 region has the DNA TGTGCCAGTAGCCCCGGAAGTTCGGGAATTAGCAATCAGCCCCAGCATTTT.

This chain connects TRBV21-1 to TRBJ1-5; the DNA was not used to check the table's D call, TRBD1. TRBV21-1 is termed a pseudogene. This CDR3 has 13 amino acids. CDR3 in amino acids: CASSTQGIEPQHF. CDR3 DNA: TGTGCCAGCAGCACGCAGGGGATAGAGCCCCAGCATTTT.

The chain employs TRBV7-9 and TRBJ2-1, with 10 bases aligning to TRBD1. CDR1 and CDR2 from the germline V gene are SEHNR and FQNEAQ (reference sequence). The V and J ends lost 5 bases and 7 bases, in that order; junction bases with no gene match: 5. The CDR3 extends over 14 amino acids. The CDR3 protein is CASSTRQGANEQFF. CDR3 coding DNA: TGTGCCAGCAGCACCCGACAGGGGGCGAATGAGCAGTTCTTC.

The chain is built from TRBV7-6 and TRBJ1-6, with TRBD1 as a possible D gene (5 bases). The V gene lost 0 bases and the J gene lost 0 bases, with 18 bases spanning the gap. The length of the CDR3 is 20 residues. Germline CDR1 is SGHVS and CDR2 is FNYEAQ. The CDR3 nucleotides read TGTGCCAGCAGCTTAGCGGATTCGGGGGGACCGAGCTCCTATAATTCACCCCTCCACTTT. This encodes CASSLADSGGPSSYNSPLHF. The variable domain in full, with the rest retrieved from reference TRBV7-6 and TRBJ1-6, is GAGVSQSPRYKVTKRGQDVALRCDPISGHVSLYWYRQALGQGPEFLTYFNYEAQQDKSGLPNDRFSAERPEGSISTLTIQRTEQRDSAMYRCASSLADSGGPSSYNSPLHFGNGTRLTVT.

CDR3 loop: CASSPGDRAMSYNEQFF. CDR3 bases: TGTGCCAGCAGCCCGGGCGACAGGGCGATGTCCTACAATGAGCAGTTCTTC. The rearrangement links TRBV7-9 to TRBJ2-1; 7 positions agree with TRBD1. Germline trimming cut 5 bases from V and 1 base from J; bases unmatched to any gene: 11. The germline CDR1 and CDR2 sequences are SEHNR and FQNEAQ (reference sequence). The CDR3 runs 17 residues. The full variable domain, with the rest looked up from reference TRBV7-9 and TRBJ2-1, is DTGVSQNPRHKITKRGQNVTFRCDPISEHNRLYWYRQTLGQGPEFLTYFQNEAQLEKSRLLSDRFSAERPKGSFSTLEIQRTEQGDSAMYLCASSPGDRAMSYNEQFFGPGTRLTVL.

The chain combines TRBV6-1 with TRBJ2-7, with 7 bases that match TRBD2. CDR3 length: 15 residues. Germline-derived CDR1 and CDR2 are MNHNS and SASEGT. Germline trimming cut 0 bases from V and 3 bases from J; bases unmatched to any gene: 5. CDR3 nucleotide sequence: TGTGCCAGCAGTGAAGCGGGGGGGTTGGTCTACGAGCAGTACTTC. Translation gives CASSEAGGLVYEQYF.

The gene calls are TRBV15 and TRBJ2-5; no definite D call. The length of the CDR3 is 15 residues. The V gene's germline CDR1 is LNHNV and CDR2 YYDKDF (reference sequence). Trimming removed 0 bases at V and 4 bases at J, with 12 bases between. This CDR3 is CATSRDRASPETQYF. CDR3 sequence (DNA): TGTGCCACCAGCAGAGATCGAGCGTCTCCAGAGACCCAGTACTTC.

This sequence joins TRBV5-4 and TRBJ1-2; 9 nucleotides align to TRBD1. J lost 8 bases, V lost 4 bases, and 6 bases had no gene match. CDR1 and CDR2 from the germline V gene are SGHNT and YYREEE (reference sequence). CDR3 length: 13 amino acids. The CDR3 nucleotides are TGTGCCAGCAGCCTACAGGGGGCTAAAGGCTACACCTTC. It is translated as CASSLQGAKGYTF.

The V gene is TRBV5-4, the J gene TRBJ1-1; D uncertain. Germline lookup yields CDR1 SGHNT and CDR2 YYREEE (reference sequence). Trimming left V 4 bases short and J 1 base short, with 14 bases between. The length of the CDR3 is 15 residues. The CDR3 here is CASSQVRAANTEAFF. CDR3 sequence (DNA): TGTGCCAGCAGCCAAGTGAGGGCCGCGAACACTGAAGCTTTCTTT.

The rearrangement uses TRBV5-1 and TRBJ1-1, with D hard to call. Trimming shortened V by 3 bases and J by 4 bases, and 16 bases separated the two germline ends. Germline CDR1 and CDR2: SGHRS and YFSETQ. CDR3 size: 15 residues. CDR3 in DNA: TGCGCCAGCAGCTCCTACAGAGGGATGGTCACTGAAGCTTTCTTT. Its translation: CASSSYRGMVTEAFF.

This sequence joins TRBV6-5 and TRBJ2-2, with 7 bases that match TRBD1. V gave up 10 bases and J gave up 0 bases; unmatched junction bases: 5. Germline V gene data show CDR1 as MNHEY and CDR2 as SVGAGI. The CDR3 runs 14 residues. The CDR3 sequence: CATLQGANTGELFF. CDR3 sequence (DNA): TGTGCCACCCTGCAGGGGGCGAACACCGGGGAGCTGTTTTTT.

The gene calls are TRBV5-6 and TRBJ2-3, with 9 bases identical to TRBD2. Germline V lookup: CDR1 SGHDT, CDR2 YYEEEE. There are 17 residues in the CDR3. J was trimmed by 1 base and V by 4 bases; bases with no gene match: 10. Written as DNA, the CDR3 is TGTGCCAGCAGCGCAGCGGGGACTAGCAGAGGCACAGATACGCAGTATTTT. Its protein is CASSAAGTSRGTDTQYF.